This passage covers 3 T cell receptor beta chains from one sample sequenced in a study of blood T cell repertoires in COVID-19. Sequencing was performed with immunoSEQ multiplex PCR; in TCRdb, only in-frame clones are kept and a portion is missing. Among about 240,000 clones listed, around 90% were seen once. Source material: PBMCs or T cells enriched from blood (not recorded which). The receptors were sampled from a woman under 40 with acute COVID-19.

The genes are TRBV3-1 (or the pseudogene TRBV3-2) and TRBJ2-1; D is unclear. There are 11 residues in the CDR3. The germline V gene has CDR1 LGHDT and CDR2 YNNKEL (reference sequence). The V gene lost 1 base and the J gene lost 8 bases, with 3 bases spanning the gap. CDR3 in DNA: TGTGCCAGCAGCCAAGGCGATGAGCAGTTCTTC. The encoded protein is CASSQGDEQFF.

V usage is TRBV5-1 and J usage is TRBJ2-2; tentatively, D is TRBD1 (6 bases). The CDR3 spans 15 residues. CDR1 and CDR2 from the germline V gene are SGHRS and YFSETQ. V was trimmed by 6 bases and J by 0 bases, leaving 12 bases between them. The chain's CDR3 is CASNRQAANTGELFF. The CDR3 DNA is TGCGCCAGCAACAGACAGGCCGCGAACACCGGGGAGCTGTTTTTT.

The rearrangement links TRBV7-2 to TRBJ2-5, with TRBD1 matching 9 bases. This CDR3 is built from 14 residues. From germline, CDR1 is SGHTA and CDR2 FQGNSA. V shed 2 bases, J shed 7 bases, and the junction held 5 bases outside the gene matches. The CDR3 loop is CASSLRRTGATQYF. In DNA, the CDR3 is TGTGCCAGCAGCTTACGGCGGACAGGGGCGACCCAGTACTTC.